The 24 T cell receptor beta chains reported below all come from one sample, sequenced in a study of OX40 agonist ivuxolimab in advanced cancers. Profiling relied on immunoSEQ multiplex PCR, and the TCRdb table lists in-frame clones only, not all of them. The sample holds 55,000 to 85,000 clones; about 94% are singletons and the top ten take 6.5% to 8.5%. Material: CD4+ or CD8+ T cells sorted from blood, obtained in a trial of the OX40 agonist ivuxolimab. These receptors all come from an adult with an advanced solid tumor such as melanoma, head and neck, liver or kidney cancer.

The chain joins TRBV14 to TRBJ1-6, with D possibly matching TRBD1 (5 bases). V shed 0 bases and J shed 2 bases, with 8 bases lying between them. This CDR3 has 16 amino acids. Looked up from germline, CDR1 is SGHDN and CDR2 is FVKESK. Here the CDR3 DNA reads TGTGCCAGCAGCCAAGATACGGGGGCCTATAATTCACCCCTCCACTTT. This gives the protein CASSQDTGAYNSPLHF.

The CDR3 DNA reads TGCGCCTGGGGGGGAGGCACAGATACGCAGTATTTT. Amino acid sequence: CAWGGGTDTQYF. This rearrangement joins TRBV23-1 to TRBJ2-3, with 7 bases matching TRBD2. TRBV23-1 falls under the ORF class, with uncertain function. V gave up 11 bases and J gave up 1 base; unmatched junction bases: 3. This CDR3 has 12 residues.

The chain employs TRBV25-1 and TRBJ2-1; D gene uncertain. CDR1 is MGHDK and CDR2 is SYGVNS in the germline V gene. The CDR3 runs 18 residues. The V end lost 3 bases, the J end lost 0 bases, and 18 bases lay between the germline ends. The CDR3 DNA follows: TGTGCCAGCAGTGACCCGGCGGACGAGTGGGGCTCCTACAATGAGCAGTTCTTC. It translates to CASSDPADEWGSYNEQFF.

This clone was observed once. The V and J genes are TRBV7-9 and TRBJ2-1; D tentatively reads TRBD1 or TRBD2 (5 bases each). Trimming took off 1 base at V and 9 bases at J, with 7 bases between the two ends. Germline CDR1 SEHNR, CDR2 FQNEAQ (reference sequence). There are 12 residues in the CDR3. The CDR3 region is CASSLGGGEQFF. The CDR3 DNA follows: TGTGCCAGCAGCTTAGGTGGGGGTGAGCAGTTCTTC.

The gene calls are TRBV7-9 and TRBJ2-7, with D unclear. Germline-derived CDR1 and CDR2 are SEHNR and FQNEAQ (reference sequence). CDR3 size: 13 residues. The ends were cut back, 5 bases at V and 4 bases at J, with 12 bases in the middle. The CDR3 region is CASSPWTGYEQYF. CDR3 sequence (DNA): TGTGCCAGCAGCCCATGGACCGGGTACGAGCAGTACTTC.

This sequence joins TRBV27 and TRBJ2-7; D may be TRBD2 (6 bases). The CDR3 extends over 13 amino acids. Trimming left V 5 bases short and J 2 bases short, with 10 bases between. Germline CDR1 is MNHEY and CDR2 is SMNVEV (reference sequence). The CDR3 DNA reads TGTGCCAGCAGTAGTAGCGGTACCTACGAGCAGTACTTC. Its translation: CASSSSGTYEQYF.

This chain connects TRBV27 to TRBJ2-5; D possibly corresponds to TRBD1 (8 bases). The CDR3 consists of 14 residues. Germline CDR1 reads MNHEY; CDR2 reads SMNVEV (reference sequence). Trimming took 6 bases from V and 4 from J, leaving 15 bases between them. The CDR3 reads CASSPQGGGETQYF. The CDR3 DNA reads TGTGCCAGCAGCCCACAGGGGGGGGGAGAGACCCAGTACTTC.

The chain employs TRBV30 and TRBJ2-7, with D perhaps matching TRBD2 (6 bases). This CDR3 comprises 14 residues. The germline V gene encodes CDR1 GTSNPN and CDR2 SVGIG (reference sequence). V shed 1 base and J shed 1 base, with 11 bases lying between them. The CDR3 DNA reads TGTGCCTGGAGTGCTAGGGGACTTTCCTACGAGCAGTACTTC. Its translation is CAWSARGLSYEQYF.

The genes are TRBV4-1 and TRBJ2-7, with D possibly TRBD1 on 6 matching bases. V was clipped by 0 bases and J by 4 bases, with 10 bases between them. From germline, CDR1 is MGHRA and CDR2 YSYEKL. This CDR3 comprises 14 residues. CDR3 sequence: CASSQEKTGYEQYF. Here the CDR3 DNA reads TGCGCCAGCAGCCAAGAAAAGACAGGATACGAGCAGTACTTC.

The genes are TRBV19 and TRBJ1-1; 8 bases map to TRBD1. The germline CDR1 and CDR2 sequences are LNHDA and SQIVND (reference sequence). V lost 6 bases and J lost 4; bases outside the gene matches: 1. This CDR3 is built from 12 residues. The CDR3, as DNA: TGTGCCAGTAGGCAGGGGGCCACTGAAGCTTTCTTT. This translates into CASRQGATEAFF.

The chain carries TRBV9 and TRBJ2-1, with 13 bases aligning to TRBD2. The germline V gene encodes CDR1 SGDLS and CDR2 YYNGEE. Trimming at V came to 4 bases and at J to 4 bases, leaving 5 bases not matched to a gene. There are 16 residues in the CDR3. The CDR3 bases are TGTGCCAGCAGCTCCATGACTAGCGGGGGGTACAATGAGCAGTTCTTC. Its protein product is CASSSMTSGGYNEQFF.

This rearrangement joins TRBV27 to TRBJ2-5, with 7 bases matching TRBD2. Germline lookup yields CDR1 MNHEY and CDR2 SMNVEV (reference sequence). This CDR3 spans 14 amino acids. V shed 5 bases, J shed 5 bases, and the junction held 8 bases outside the gene matches. CDR3 DNA: TGTGCCAGCAGTGAAGGGAGGGGTTTGGAGACCCAGTACTTC. Protein product: CASSEGRGLETQYF.

In nucleotides, the CDR3 is TGTGCCAGCAGTTTATCGAGAGGGGGGACGAGCGAGCAGTACTTC. This encodes CASSLSRGGTSEQYF. This chain joins TRBV27 and TRBJ2-7; D tentatively fits TRBD1 or TRBD2 (6 bases each). This CDR3 contains 15 residues. The germline gives CDR1 MNHEY, CDR2 SMNVEV (reference sequence). The V and J ends lost 0 bases and 6 bases respectively, with 15 bases between them.

J is TRBJ2-7 and V is TRBV5-1; no clear D gene. The CDR3 length is 12 residues. V was shortened by 5 bases and J by 2 bases, with 8 bases between the two germline ends. CDR1 is SGHRS and CDR2 is YFSETQ in the germline V gene. DNA for the CDR3: TGCGCCAGCAGTGGCAGAGCCTACGAGCAGTACTTC. Protein sequence: CASSGRAYEQYF.

The chain has TRBV27 and TRBJ2-7, with 9 bases matching TRBD1. Germline CDR1 is MNHEY and CDR2 is SMNVEV (reference sequence). The junction had 11 bases not matched to a gene; V was cut back by 2 bases and J by 0 bases. There are 18 residues in the CDR3. The CDR3 nucleotides read TGTGCCAGCAGTTTACAAACCATACAGGGGGCTTTCTCCTACGAGCAGTACTTC. Its translation is CASSLQTIQGAFSYEQYF.

The CDR3 loop reads CASSLGLGYNEQFF. CDR3 bases: TGTGCCAGCAGTTTGGGACTAGGATACAATGAGCAGTTCTTC. V usage is TRBV27 and J usage is TRBJ2-1, with 8 nucleotides matching TRBD2. CDR1 is MNHEY and CDR2 is SMNVEV in the germline V gene (reference sequence). V lost 3 bases, J lost 4 bases, and 2 bases stayed unmatched. The CDR3 extends over 14 amino acids.

The chain is built from TRBV7-7 and TRBJ2-1; 11 positions agree with TRBD2. Per the germline V gene, CDR1 is SSHAT and CDR2 is FNYEAQ (reference sequence). The CDR3 runs 15 residues. Trimming cost V 5 bases and J 3 bases; bases outside gene matches: 3. CDR3: CASSPGLADYNEQFF. CDR3 coding DNA: TGTGCCAGCAGCCCGGGACTAGCGGACTACAATGAGCAGTTCTTC. Supplemented by reference TRBV7-7 and TRBJ2-1, the full variable domain reads GAGVSQSPRYKVTKRGQDVTLRCDPISSHATLYWYQQALGQGPEFLTYFNYEAQPDKSGLPSDRFSAERPEGSISTLTIQRTEQRDSAMYRCASSPGLADYNEQFFGPGTRLTVL.

This chain connects TRBV19 to TRBJ1-5; a weak D match, TRBD1 (5 bases). CDR1 is LNHDA, CDR2 SQIVND, per germline (reference sequence). V lost 8 bases to trimming and J lost 4 bases, with 15 bases between them. The CDR3 is 14 amino acids. This CDR3 is CASSEGQSNQPQHF. The CDR3 DNA is TGTGCCAGTTCGGAGGGGCAAAGTAATCAGCCCCAGCATTTT. The full variable domain, completed using reference TRBV19 and TRBJ1-5, is DGGITQSPKYLFRKEGQNVTLSCEQNLNHDAMYWYRQDPGQGLRLIYYSQIVNDFQKGDIAEGYSVSREKKESFPLTVTSAQKNPTAFYLCASSEGQSNQPQHFGDGTRLSIL.

The chain is built from TRBV27 and TRBJ2-3; TRBD2 agrees at 11 bases. The ends lost 3 bases at V and 5 bases at J; junction bases unmatched: 7. CDR3 length equals 16 residues. Per the germline V gene, CDR1 is MNHEY and CDR2 is SMNVEV (reference sequence). CDR3 in amino acids: CASSFAASGGLDTQYF. The CDR3 DNA sequence: TGTGCCAGCAGTTTCGCCGCTAGCGGGGGGCTAGATACGCAGTATTTT.

The rearrangement links TRBV7-2 to TRBJ2-7; D not certain. This CDR3 is 13 amino acids long. CDR1 is SGHTA, CDR2 FQGNSA, per germline. V lost 0 bases to trimming and J lost 6 bases, with 9 bases between them. The CDR3 DNA reads TGTGCCAGCAGCTTAGCGCTTTTTATCGAGCAGTACTTC. This sequence encodes CASSLALFIEQYF.

This chain uses TRBV13 with TRBJ1-6; the D gene is possibly TRBD1 (5 bases). CDR1 and CDR2 (germline): PRHDT, FYEKMQ (reference sequence). The CDR3 has 13 residues. The V end lost 5 bases, the J end lost 10 bases, and 12 bases lay between the germline ends. CDR3 in DNA: TGTGCCAGCAGCCCAGGGATCCCCTCACCCCTCCACTTT. This gives the protein CASSPGIPSPLHF.

The V call is TRBV30, the J call TRBJ1-5; D is unclear. The length of the CDR3 is 13 residues. V was shortened by 0 bases and J by 2 bases, with 5 bases between the two germline ends. Germline loops: CDR1 GTSNPN, CDR2 SVGIG (reference sequence). The DNA for the CDR3 is TGTGCCTGGAGTGTGATGGGCAATCAGCCCCAGCATTTT. It translates to CAWSVMGNQPQHF.

The V gene is TRBV19, the J gene TRBJ1-1; 7 nucleotides agree with TRBD1. Germline-derived CDR1 and CDR2 are LNHDA and SQIVND (reference sequence). The CDR3 has 16 amino acids. V lost 6 bases to trimming and J lost 0 bases; unmatched junction nucleotides: 10. The CDR3 sequence is CASSPGWGQMNTEAFF. CDR3 sequence (DNA): TGTGCCAGTAGCCCCGGATGGGGACAGATGAACACTGAAGCTTTCTTT.

CDR3 sequence reads: CASSVGWALTDTQYF. CDR3 nucleotide sequence: TGTGCCAGCAGCGTAGGGTGGGCTCTCACAGATACGCAGTATTTT. The chain recombines TRBV9 with TRBJ2-3; D gene ambiguous. V was pared by 0 bases and J by 2 bases, with 10 bases between. The CDR3 is 15 amino acids. CDR1 is SGDLS, CDR2 YYNGEE, per germline.